This TCR beta chain comes out of a study of blood T cell repertoires in COVID-19. This clone has just a few counts. One junction end disagrees with the germline gene, perhaps due to a read error. The assay was immunoSEQ multiplex PCR, and TCRdb's table has in-frame clones only and misses some. Among 23,000 or so clones listed, 87% were seen once. Germline lookup yields CDR1 SSHAT and CDR2 FNYEAQ (reference sequence). CDR3 length: 15 residues. This rearrangement joins TRBV7-7 to TRBJ2-7; the match to TRBD1 covers 8 bases. The clonotype was recovered from a middle-aged man with active COVID-19. Sequenced: peripheral blood. The CDR3 region has the DNA TGTGCTAGCAGCTTAGGAGGGGACAGGACCTACGAGCAGTACTTC. Translated: CASSLGGDRTYEQYF.